This paragraph reports one T cell receptor (beta chain). What it binds is unknown. V lost 2 bases, J lost 11 bases, and 23 bases stayed unmatched. The CDR3 length is 18 residues. Germline V gene data show CDR1 as SNHLY and CDR2 as FYNNEI. An amount of RNA that ranged from about 0.45 to 1 ug was reverse transcribed with random hexamers. By means of immunoSEQ multiplex PCR, TCR beta CDR3 spanning 54 Vbeta and 13 Jbeta underwent amplification. TCRdb called the immunoSEQ multiplex PCR reads again in MiXCR, with one record for every CDR3 protein. The data contain some 200,000 distinct CDR3 sequences, more than 85% of them singletons. The data were taken from a study of CD8 T cells in Susac syndrome. General study results and limits: Total CD8+ and CD8+ TEMRA repertoires contained sixteen and five Susac-specific public clones, respectively.

Sequences were obtained from CD8+ T cells from PBMCs. The clonotype was recovered from a human donor with Susac syndrome. J is TRBJ1-1 and V is TRBV2; 7 bases fit TRBD1. Here the CDR3 reads CASSELAYRDDRDGLAFF. Written as DNA, the CDR3 is TGTGCCAGCAGTGAACTCGCTTATAGGGACGACAGGGACGGCTTGGCTTTCTTT.